These T cell receptor beta chains were read from a single sample in a study of blood T cell repertoires in COVID-19. Profiled with immunoSEQ multiplex PCR; TCRdb holds only in-frame clones, not every one. The repertoire holds about 480,000 clones, with roughly 89% as singletons. The sample consisted of peripheral blood. The receptors were gathered from a woman aged 25 to 39 with acute or convalescent COVID-19. Both conserved end residues are part of each CDR3. A D gene is named only where the DNA matches it firmly. Not every row has a clone size; where given, it reads once, few, many or a size class.

size	V	J	D	length	CDR3	DNA
.	TRBV6-2/TRBV6-3	TRBJ2-1	.	15	CASSLLGLPRYEQFF	TGTGCCAGCAGCCTGTTGGGACTCCCAAGGTATGAGCAGTTCTTC
.	TRBV6-4	TRBJ1-1	TRBD1	15	CASSESGQGTTEAFF	TGTGCCAGCAGTGAATCGGGACAGGGTACCACTGAAGCTTTCTTT
.	TRBV5-4	TRBJ1-1	TRBD1	13	CASSLTGGSEAFF	TGTGCCAGCAGCTTGACAGGGGGTTCTGAAGCTTTCTTT
.	TRBV7-9	TRBJ1-5	.	17	CASSLDGQGFGNQPQHF	TGTGCCAGCAGCTTAGATGGGCAGGGGTTTGGCAATCAGCCCCAGCATTTT
once	TRBV2	TRBJ1-1	TRBD1	13	CASSYTGGPEAFF	TGTGCCAGCAGTTACACAGGGGGGCCTGAAGCTTTCTTT
once	TRBV4-1	TRBJ2-3	TRBD2	20	CASIPEGVRTSGGYTDTQYF	TGCGCCAGCATCCCCGAGGGAGTTAGGACTAGCGGGGGATACACAGATACGCAGTATTTT
.	TRBV7-9	TRBJ2-2	.	12	CAPEGHTGELFF	TGTGCCCCGGAGGGACACACCGGGGAGCTGTTTTTT
once	TRBV7-2	TRBJ2-3	.	13	CASSPTNTDTQYF	TGTGCCAGCAGCCCCACAAACACAGATACGCAGTATTTT
.	TRBV7-9	TRBJ1-1	.	14	CASSLSTMNTEAFF	TGTGCCAGCAGTTTGAGCACTATGAACACTGAAGCTTTCTTT
.	TRBV5-1	TRBJ2-7	.	13	CASSLTGFSKQYF	TGCGCCAGCAGCTTGACAGGTTTCTCCAAGCAGTACTTC
.	TRBV20-1	TRBJ2-1	.	12	CSASRPAPIQFF	TGCAGTGCTAGTCGCCCAGCGCCAATACAGTTCTTC
few	TRBV6-5	TRBJ1-2	TRBD1	15	CASSRRGQGASGYTF	TGTGCCAGCAGTAGACGGGGACAGGGGGCAAGTGGCTACACCTTC
few	TRBV6-1	TRBJ2-7	.	14	CASSESWGLSEQYF	TGTGCCAGCAGTGAAAGCTGGGGGCTCTCCGAGCAGTACTTC
.	TRBV2	TRBJ2-1	TRBD2	15	CASSEGSGGYNEQFF	TGTGCCAGCAGTGAGGGTAGCGGGGGGTACAATGAGCAGTTCTTC
.	TRBV5-4	TRBJ2-7	TRBD1	13	CASTRDRISEQYF	TGTGCCAGCACTCGGGACAGGATTAGCGAGCAGTACTTC
.	TRBV2	TRBJ1-2	TRBD1	14	CASSDRGANYGYTF	TGTGCCAGCAGCGACAGGGGAGCTAACTATGGCTACACCTTC
.	TRBV18	TRBJ1-1	TRBD1	17	CASSPRDRGTMNTEAFF	TGTGCCAGCTCACCGCGGGACAGGGGAACCATGAACACTGAAGCTTTCTTT
.	TRBV7-2	TRBJ1-5	.	12	CASSLDSQPQHF	TGTGCCAGCAGCTTAGACTCTCAGCCCCAGCATTTT
.	TRBV4-1	TRBJ1-6	.	14	CASSQEPGNSPLHF	TGCGCCAGCAGCCAAGAGCCAGGTAATTCACCCCTCCACTTT
.	TRBV6-5	TRBJ1-4	.	13	CASSYRTNEKLFF	TGTGCCAGCAGTTATCGGACAAATGAAAAACTGTTTTTT
once	TRBV5-1	TRBJ2-3	.	16	CASRGSTGHSTDTQYF	TGCGCCAGCCGTGGATCCACAGGGCATTCCACAGATACGCAGTATTTT
.	TRBV19	TRBJ1-1	TRBD1	14	CASSIGPGGTEAFF	TGTGCCAGTAGTATAGGCCCAGGGGGGACTGAAGCTTTCTTT
.	TRBV28	TRBJ2-2	TRBD2	14	CASGRGVNTGELFF	TGTGCCAGCGGACGGGGGGTTAACACCGGGGAGCTGTTTTTT
once	TRBV2	TRBJ2-7	.	13	CASSVNRVDEQYF	TGTGCCAGCAGTGTCAACAGGGTAGACGAGCAGTACTTC
.	TRBV5-1	TRBJ2-1	.	15	CASSFRATGYNEQFF	TGCGCCAGCAGCTTTAGGGCGACAGGCTACAATGAGCAGTTCTTC
.	TRBV4-1	TRBJ1-1	.	15	CASGLAGAPNTEAFF	TGCGCCAGCGGACTCGCGGGGGCTCCGAACACTGAAGCTTTCTTT
.	TRBV29-1	TRBJ2-7	.	13	CSVRQVDSYEQYF	TGCAGCGTCCGACAGGTAGACTCCTACGAGCAGTACTTC